This entry features one T cell receptor beta chain sequence. Study processing details: By means of reference gene primer amplification, nucleated cell counts were estimated. TCRdb's copy holds only in-frame clones and misses some; the assay was immunoSEQ multiplex PCR. V, J and clone size derive from that table, while D and trimming were established from the DNA sequence. The sample shows roughly 200,000 clones, 85% to 90% of them seen only once. The sample comes from a study of blood T cell repertoires in COVID-19. Overall study context: COVID-19 samples, acute and convalescent, were from the United States, Italy and Spain. The cDNA or gDNA used as material had been derived from T cells, B-cell-depleted T cells, or PBMCs.

V was shortened by 2 bases and J by 7 bases, with 11 bases between the two germline ends. The CDR3 is 13 residues long. The germline V gene has CDR1 MDHEN and CDR2 SYDVKM. Seattle's enrolled individuals joined amid active infection and were then monitored longitudinally. This sequence originates from a person between 65 and 80 years old with COVID-19, enrolled during active disease. The sample taken for sequencing was peripheral blood. The chain joins TRBV28 to TRBJ1-2; D might be TRBD1 (5 bases). Here the CDR3 reads CASSLMDTRGYTF. The CDR3 DNA reads as TGTGCCAGCAGTTTAATGGACACACGTGGCTACACCTTC.